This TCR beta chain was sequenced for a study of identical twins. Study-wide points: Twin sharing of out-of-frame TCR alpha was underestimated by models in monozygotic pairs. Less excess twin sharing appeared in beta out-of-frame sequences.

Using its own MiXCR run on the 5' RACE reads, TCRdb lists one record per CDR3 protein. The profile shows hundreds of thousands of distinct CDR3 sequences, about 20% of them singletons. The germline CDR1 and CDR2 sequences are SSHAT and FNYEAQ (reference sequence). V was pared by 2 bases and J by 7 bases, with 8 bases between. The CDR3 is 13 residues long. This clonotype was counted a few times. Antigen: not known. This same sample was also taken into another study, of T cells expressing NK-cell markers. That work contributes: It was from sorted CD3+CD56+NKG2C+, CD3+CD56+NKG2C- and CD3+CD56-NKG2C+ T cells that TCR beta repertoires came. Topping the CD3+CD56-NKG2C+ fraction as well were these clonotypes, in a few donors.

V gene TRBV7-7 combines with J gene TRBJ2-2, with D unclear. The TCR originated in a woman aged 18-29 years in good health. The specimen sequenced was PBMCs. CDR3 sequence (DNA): TGTGCCAGCAGCTTACTTCCCTACGGGGAGCTGTTTTTT. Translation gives CASSLLPYGELFF.